These 14 T cell receptor beta chains share one sample of origin, sequenced in a study of human T cells and chemical hapten exposure. Sample time point: patch test 2, 6 weeks after DPC sensitization. Indicated treatment: therapeutic diphenylcyclopropenone sensitization with weekly scalp DPC. TCRdb re-called the RACE reads through MiXCR, storing one row per CDR3 protein. This sample has 80,000 to 100,000 distinct CDR3 sequences, with about 9.3% found just once. The source material was whole blood, sampled in connection with sensitization to the hapten diphenylcyclopropenone (DPC). Every receptor here comes from a woman between 35 and 50 years old with alopecia areata. Some clones in this sample may be carry-over from other donors' samples.

V is TRBV29-1 and J is TRBJ2-5; D might be TRBD1 or TRBD2, each matching 5 bases. Trimming took off 5 bases at V and 0 bases at J, with 10 bases between the two ends. The germline V gene encodes CDR1 SQVTM and CDR2 ANQGSEA. This CDR3 has 13 residues. The CDR3 DNA follows: TGCAGCGTTATATTGGGGGACCAAGAGACCCAGTACTTC. Translating it yields CSVILGDQETQYF.

This clonotype occurred a few times. The V and J genes are TRBV6-5 and TRBJ2-2; D may be TRBD1 or TRBD2 (5 bases each). Looked up from germline, CDR1 is MNHEY and CDR2 is SVGAGI. V shed 4 bases and J shed 4 bases, with 13 bases lying between them. The CDR3 runs 15 residues. CDR3 in amino acids: CASSFGTASTGELFF. The DNA for the CDR3 is TGTGCCAGCAGTTTCGGGACGGCTAGCACCGGGGAGCTGTTTTTT.

Here the CDR3 DNA reads TGTGCCAGCAGTTACGGGGGAGGGAACACTGAAGCTTTCTTT. Amino acid sequence: CASSYGGGNTEAFF. The chain employs TRBV6-5 and TRBJ1-1; D perhaps matches TRBD1 (5 bases). Per germline, CDR1 MNHEY and CDR2 SVGAGI. V was cut by 2 bases and J by 1 base, with 8 bases left in between. The CDR3 spans 14 residues.

This rearrangement joins TRBV18 to TRBJ2-1; D may correspond to TRBD1 or TRBD2 (5 bases each). CDR3 length: 14 residues. The germline V and J ends were trimmed by 6 bases and 4 bases, with 13 bases remaining between them. In germline, CDR1 is KGHSH, CDR2 LQKENI. CDR3 DNA: TGTGCCAGCTCCTCCGGGACGGTGTACAATGAGCAGTTCTTC. Amino acids: CASSSGTVYNEQFF.

This clonotype showed up many times. V is TRBV5-8 and J is TRBJ2-7; D gene uncertain. V was trimmed by 5 bases and J by 2 bases, leaving 14 bases between them. Per the germline V gene, CDR1 is SGHTS and CDR2 is YDEGEE. There are 14 residues in the CDR3. The CDR3 nucleotides are TGTGCCAGCAGGCGAGCCGGAGTCCCCTACGAGCAGTACTTC. Translation: CASRRAGVPYEQYF.

The CDR3 DNA sequence: TGTGCCAGCAGAAGCGGGACCCACGCGTCCGAGCAGTACTTC. It encodes CASRSGTHASEQYF. The chain uses TRBV6-2 or TRBV6-3 and TRBJ2-7; 7 bases are a match to TRBD2. CDR1 MNHEY and CDR2 SVGEGT come from the germline V gene. Unmatched junction bases numbered 11, after V lost 6 bases and J lost 6 bases. The CDR3 contains 14 residues.

This clonotype was seen a handful of times. This chain connects TRBV13 to TRBJ2-7; D is undetermined. The germline gives CDR1 PRHDT, CDR2 FYEKMQ (reference sequence). This CDR3 is 14 amino acids long. V lost 0 bases and J lost 5, with 11 bases in between. The CDR3: CASSLGLGEDEQYF. CDR3 nucleotides: TGTGCCAGCAGCTTAGGTCTGGGCGAGGACGAGCAGTACTTC.

The chain links TRBV29-1 to TRBJ2-6; D is unresolved. The ends were cut back, 4 bases at V and 3 bases at J, with 7 bases in the middle. Germline loops: CDR1 SQVTM, CDR2 ANQGSEA. The CDR3 sequence is 13 residues long. CDR3 coding DNA: TGCAGCGTTGGCTACAGTGGGGCCAACGTCCTGACTTTC. The encoded protein is CSVGYSGANVLTF.

V usage is TRBV15 and J usage is TRBJ1-5; perhaps TRBD1 as D (5 bases). The length of the CDR3 is 14 residues. Trimming cost V 4 bases and J 5 bases, with 12 bases left between them. The germline CDR1 and CDR2 sequences are LNHNV and YYDKDF (reference sequence). The CDR3, as DNA: TGTGCCACCAGCACGTCGGGGCCCCATCAGCCCCAGCATTTT. This gives the protein CATSTSGPHQPQHF.

A few counts support this clonotype. This chain connects TRBV6-5 to TRBJ1-3; the D is unclear. The CDR3 contains 14 residues. V was shortened by 6 bases and J by 0 bases, with 9 bases between the two germline ends. The germline gives CDR1 MNHEY, CDR2 SVGAGI. The CDR3 spells CASSPGSSGNTIYF. CDR3 nucleotide sequence: TGTGCCAGCAGCCCCGGGTCCTCTGGAAACACCATATATTTT.

The chain links TRBV12-3 or TRBV12-4 to TRBJ1-1, with 9 bases fitting TRBD1. The length of the CDR3 is 13 residues. V gave up 6 bases and J gave up 5 bases; unmatched junction bases: 4. CDR3: CASSRDRATEAFF. As DNA, the CDR3 is TGTGCCAGCAGCCGGGACAGGGCGACTGAAGCTTTCTTT.

This clonotype was seen many times. The gene calls are TRBV7-2 and TRBJ2-2; D ambiguous. Trimming removed 4 bases at V and 3 bases at J, with 3 bases between. The germline CDR1 and CDR2 sequences are SGHTA and FQGNSA. The CDR3 covers 12 residues. CDR3: CASSSYTGELFF. Here the CDR3 DNA reads TGTGCCAGCAGCTCATACACCGGGGAGCTGTTTTTT.

This clonotype was seen a few times. The gene calls are TRBV6-1 and TRBJ1-5, with a possible D match to TRBD1 (5 bases). Germline CDR1 is MNHNS and CDR2 is SASEGT. The CDR3 length is 13 residues. Trimming cost V 10 bases and J 5 bases, with 15 bases left between them. CDR3 region: CATSPRADQPQHF. The CDR3 region has the DNA TGTGCCACCTCACCCAGGGCAGATCAGCCCCAGCATTTT.

This clonotype has just a few counts. This rearrangement joins TRBV9 to TRBJ2-2; D is possibly TRBD2 (5 bases). The ends were cut back, 0 bases at V and 2 bases at J, with 8 bases in the middle. The germline V gene has CDR1 SGDLS and CDR2 YYNGEE. The CDR3 runs to 15 residues. For the CDR3, the DNA is TGTGCCAGCAGCGTAGGGGGAGACAACACCGGGGAGCTGTTTTTT. As protein: CASSVGGDNTGELFF.